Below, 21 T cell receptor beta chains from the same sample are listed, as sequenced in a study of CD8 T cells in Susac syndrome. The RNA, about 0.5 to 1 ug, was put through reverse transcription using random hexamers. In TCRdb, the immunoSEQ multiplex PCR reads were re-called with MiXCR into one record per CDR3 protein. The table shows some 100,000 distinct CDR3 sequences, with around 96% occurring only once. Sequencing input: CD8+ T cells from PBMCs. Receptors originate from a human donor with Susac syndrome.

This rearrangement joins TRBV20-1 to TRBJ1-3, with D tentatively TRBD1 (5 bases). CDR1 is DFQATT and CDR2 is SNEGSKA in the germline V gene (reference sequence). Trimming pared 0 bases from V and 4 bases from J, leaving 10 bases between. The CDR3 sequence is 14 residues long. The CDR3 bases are TGCAGTGCTAGAGACCCTAGGGGAGGAAACACCATATATTTT. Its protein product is CSARDPRGGNTIYF.

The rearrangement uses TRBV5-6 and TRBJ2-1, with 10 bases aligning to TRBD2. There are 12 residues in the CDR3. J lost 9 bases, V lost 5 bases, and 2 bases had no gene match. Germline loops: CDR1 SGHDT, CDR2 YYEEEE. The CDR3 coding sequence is TGTGCCAGCAGACTAGCGGGGAGTGAGCAGTTCTTC. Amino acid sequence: CASRLAGSEQFF.

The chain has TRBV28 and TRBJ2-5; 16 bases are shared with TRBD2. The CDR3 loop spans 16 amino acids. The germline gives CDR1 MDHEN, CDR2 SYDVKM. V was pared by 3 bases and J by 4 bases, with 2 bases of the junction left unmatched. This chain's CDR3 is CASSLGLAGGRETQYF. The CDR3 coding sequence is TGTGCCAGCAGTTTGGGACTAGCGGGAGGGCGAGAGACCCAGTACTTC.

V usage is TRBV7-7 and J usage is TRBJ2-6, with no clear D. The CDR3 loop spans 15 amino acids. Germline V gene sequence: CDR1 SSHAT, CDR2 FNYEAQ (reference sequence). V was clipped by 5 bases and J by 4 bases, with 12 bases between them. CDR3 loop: CASSPRRAGANVLTF. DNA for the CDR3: TGTGCCAGCAGCCCGCGACGTGCAGGGGCCAACGTCCTGACTTTC.

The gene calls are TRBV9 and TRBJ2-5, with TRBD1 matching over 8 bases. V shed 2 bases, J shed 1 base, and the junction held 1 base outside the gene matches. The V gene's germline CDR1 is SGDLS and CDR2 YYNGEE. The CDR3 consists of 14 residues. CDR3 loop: CASSVDRAQETQYF. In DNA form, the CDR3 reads TGTGCCAGCAGCGTGGACAGGGCCCAAGAGACCCAGTACTTC.

CDR3 DNA sequence: TGCAGTGCTAGAGATAGCCTCAGGCCCGAGGGCAATCAGCCCCAGCATTTT. Amino acids: CSARDSLRPEGNQPQHF. The chain carries TRBV20-1 and TRBJ1-5, with D hard to call. Germline V CDR1 and CDR2: DFQATT, SNEGSKA (reference sequence). Trimming shortened V by 0 bases and J by 2 bases, and 17 bases separated the two germline ends. This CDR3 is 17 amino acids long.

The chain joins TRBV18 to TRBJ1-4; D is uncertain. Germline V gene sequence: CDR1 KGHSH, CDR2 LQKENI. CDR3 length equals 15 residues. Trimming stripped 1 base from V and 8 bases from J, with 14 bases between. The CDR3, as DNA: TGTGCCAGCTCACCACGGGAAGGCGGCGGAGAAAAACTGTTTTTT. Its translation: CASSPREGGGEKLFF.

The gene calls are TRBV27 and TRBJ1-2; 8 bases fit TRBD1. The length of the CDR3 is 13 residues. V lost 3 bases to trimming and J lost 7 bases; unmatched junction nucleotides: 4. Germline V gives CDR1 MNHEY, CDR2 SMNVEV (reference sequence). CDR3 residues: CASSLSQGAGYTF. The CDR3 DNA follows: TGTGCCAGCAGTTTGTCTCAGGGGGCTGGCTACACCTTC.

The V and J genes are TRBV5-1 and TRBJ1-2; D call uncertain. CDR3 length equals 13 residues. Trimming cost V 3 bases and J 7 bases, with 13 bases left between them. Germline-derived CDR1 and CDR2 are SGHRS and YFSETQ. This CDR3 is CASSSTPTTGYTF. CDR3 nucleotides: TGCGCCAGCAGCTCAACACCGACCACTGGCTACACCTTC.

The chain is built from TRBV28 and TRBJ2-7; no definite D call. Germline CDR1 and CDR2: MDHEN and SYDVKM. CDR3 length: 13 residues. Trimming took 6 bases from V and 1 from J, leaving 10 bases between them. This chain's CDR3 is CASSKTASYEQYF. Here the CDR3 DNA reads TGTGCCAGCAGCAAAACTGCGTCCTACGAGCAGTACTTC.

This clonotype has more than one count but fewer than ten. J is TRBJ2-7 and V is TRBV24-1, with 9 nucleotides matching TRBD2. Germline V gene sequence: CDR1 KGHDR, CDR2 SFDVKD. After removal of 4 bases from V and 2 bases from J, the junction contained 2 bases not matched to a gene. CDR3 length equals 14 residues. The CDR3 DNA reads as TGTGCCACCAGTGACGGGACTAGCACCTACGAGCAGTACTTC. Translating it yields CATSDGTSTYEQYF.

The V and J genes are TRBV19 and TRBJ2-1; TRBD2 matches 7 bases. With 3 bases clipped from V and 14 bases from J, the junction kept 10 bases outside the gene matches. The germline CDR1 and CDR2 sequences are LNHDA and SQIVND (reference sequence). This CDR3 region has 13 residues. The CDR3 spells CASSIDGGGKEFF. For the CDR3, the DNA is TGTGCCAGTAGTATTGATGGGGGGGGGAAGGAGTTCTTC.

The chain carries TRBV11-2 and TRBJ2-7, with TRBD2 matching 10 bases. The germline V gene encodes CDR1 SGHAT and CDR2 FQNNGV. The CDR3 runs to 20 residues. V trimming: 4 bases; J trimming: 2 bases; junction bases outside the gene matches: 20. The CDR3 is CASSSTTLGLRTSGTYEQYF. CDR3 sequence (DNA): TGTGCCAGCAGCTCTACTACCCTAGGCCTTAGGACTAGCGGCACCTACGAGCAGTACTTC.

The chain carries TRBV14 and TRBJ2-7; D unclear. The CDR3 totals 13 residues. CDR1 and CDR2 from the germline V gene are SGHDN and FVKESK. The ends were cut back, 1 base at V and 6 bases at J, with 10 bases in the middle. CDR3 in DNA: TGTGCCAGCAGCCAAGTTGCAGCCCTCGAGCAGTACTTC. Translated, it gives CASSQVAALEQYF.

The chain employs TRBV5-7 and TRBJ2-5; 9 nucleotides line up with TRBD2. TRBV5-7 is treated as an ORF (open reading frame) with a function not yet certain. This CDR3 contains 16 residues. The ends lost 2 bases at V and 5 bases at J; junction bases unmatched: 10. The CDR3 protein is CASSLWLGLARETQYF. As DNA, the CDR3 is TGTGCCAGCAGCTTATGGCTAGGACTAGCGAGGGAGACCCAGTACTTC.

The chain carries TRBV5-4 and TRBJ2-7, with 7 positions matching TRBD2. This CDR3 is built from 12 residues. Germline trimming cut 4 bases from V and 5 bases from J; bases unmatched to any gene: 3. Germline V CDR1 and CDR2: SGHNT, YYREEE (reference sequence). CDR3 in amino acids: CASSLGTNEQYF. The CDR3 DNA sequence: TGTGCCAGCAGCCTGGGGACTAACGAGCAGTACTTC.

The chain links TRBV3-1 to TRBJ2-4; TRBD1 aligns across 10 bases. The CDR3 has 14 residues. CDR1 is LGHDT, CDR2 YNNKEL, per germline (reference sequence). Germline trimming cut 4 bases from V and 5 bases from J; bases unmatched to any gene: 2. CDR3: CASSPGTGENIQYF. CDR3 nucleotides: TGTGCCAGCAGCCCCGGGACAGGGGAAAACATTCAGTACTTC.

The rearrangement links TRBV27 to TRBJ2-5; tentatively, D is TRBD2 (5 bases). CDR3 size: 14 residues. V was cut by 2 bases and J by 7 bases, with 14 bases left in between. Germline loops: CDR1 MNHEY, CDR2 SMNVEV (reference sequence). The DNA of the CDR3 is TGTGCCAGCAGTTTAATATCACTCGGAGGGACCCAGTACTTC. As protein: CASSLISLGGTQYF.

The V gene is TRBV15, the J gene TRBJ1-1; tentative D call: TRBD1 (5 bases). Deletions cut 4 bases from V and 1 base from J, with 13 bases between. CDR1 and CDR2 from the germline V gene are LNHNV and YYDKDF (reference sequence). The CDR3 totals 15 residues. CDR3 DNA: TGTGCCACCAGCACCAGATCCGGACAGAACACTGAAGCTTTCTTT. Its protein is CATSTRSGQNTEAFF.

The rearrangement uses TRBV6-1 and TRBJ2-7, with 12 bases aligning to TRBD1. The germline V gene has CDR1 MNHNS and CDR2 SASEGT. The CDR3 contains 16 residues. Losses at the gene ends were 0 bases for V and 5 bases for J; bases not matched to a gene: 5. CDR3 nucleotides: TGTGCCAGCAGTGAAGCTCTAGGGACAGGGGGCGACGAGCAGTACTTC. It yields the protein CASSEALGTGGDEQYF.

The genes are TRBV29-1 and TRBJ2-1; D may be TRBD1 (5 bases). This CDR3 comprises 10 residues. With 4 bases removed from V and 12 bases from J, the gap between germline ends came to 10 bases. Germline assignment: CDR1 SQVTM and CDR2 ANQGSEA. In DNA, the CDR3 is TGCAGCGTTGGCCAGCAGGGGCAGTTCTTC. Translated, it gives CSVGQQGQFF.